The 7 T cell receptor beta chains in this list originate from one sample, sequenced in a study of cytomegalovirus exposure and HLA in healthy donors. The PCR employed 60 Vbeta primers together with 13 Jbeta primers. Assay: immunoSEQ multiplex PCR; the TCRdb copy retains only in-frame clones and omits some. The sample consists of over 30,000 clones, approximately 82% of them appearing once. The sequencing input was PBMCs. These TCRs come from a woman aged 18-30 years in good health and CMV-seronegative.

The chain combines TRBV7-9 with TRBJ2-3; 8 nucleotides match TRBD2. The CDR3 consists of 15 residues. With 5 bases clipped from V and 0 bases from J, the junction kept 4 bases outside the gene matches. Germline CDR1 SEHNR, CDR2 FQNEAQ (reference sequence). This CDR3 reads CASSELADSTDTQYF. Here the CDR3 DNA reads TGTGCCAGCAGCGAACTAGCGGATAGCACAGATACGCAGTATTTT.

The chain recombines TRBV7-9 with TRBJ2-3; D uncertain. V was cut by 0 bases and J by 6 bases, with 7 bases left in between. CDR1 and CDR2 from the germline V gene are SEHNR and FQNEAQ (reference sequence). CDR3 size: 13 residues. The CDR3 protein is CASSLARADTQYF. CDR3 coding DNA: TGTGCCAGCAGCTTAGCCCGCGCGGATACGCAGTATTTT. Together with reference TRBV7-9 and TRBJ2-3, the CDR3 gives the full variable domain: DTGVSQNPRHKITKRGQNVTFRCDPISEHNRLYWYRQTLGQGPEFLTYFQNEAQLEKSRLLSDRFSAERPKGSFSTLEIQRTEQGDSAMYLCASSLARADTQYFGPGTRLTVL.

The chain has TRBV19 and TRBJ2-1, with D possibly matching TRBD2 (5 bases). The ends were cut back, 3 bases at V and 1 base at J, with 7 bases in the middle. CDR3 size: 14 residues. Per the germline V gene, CDR1 is LNHDA and CDR2 is SQIVND (reference sequence). The CDR3 region has the DNA TGTGCCAGTAGTATTACGGGGTCCTACAATGAGCAGTTCTTC. Protein: CASSITGSYNEQFF. The whole variable domain, filled in from reference TRBV19 and TRBJ2-1, reads DGGITQSPKYLFRKEGQNVTLSCEQNLNHDAMYWYRQDPGQGLRLIYYSQIVNDFQKGDIAEGYSVSREKKESFPLTVTSAQKNPTAFYLCASSITGSYNEQFFGPGTRLTVL.

The chain recombines TRBV7-2 with TRBJ2-1; D not certain. The V end was cut by 1 base, the J end by 0 bases, with 4 bases between. This CDR3 has 14 amino acids. Germline values: CDR1 SGHTA, CDR2 FQGNSA. The CDR3 DNA follows: TGTGCCAGCAGCTTAGGCTACTCCTACAATGAGCAGTTCTTC. As protein: CASSLGYSYNEQFF.

The V and J genes are TRBV30 and TRBJ2-5; TRBD2 aligns across 14 bases. CDR1 and CDR2 from the germline V gene are GTSNPN and SVGIG (reference sequence). Trimming took 0 bases from V and 7 from J; bases not matched to a gene: 4. This CDR3 has 15 residues. CDR3 amino acids: CAWSVRLAGGGTQYF. The CDR3 DNA follows: TGTGCCTGGAGTGTAAGACTAGCGGGAGGGGGGACCCAGTACTTC.

The chain carries TRBV6-5 and TRBJ2-7; D not certain. V dropped 4 bases and J dropped 6 bases, with 10 bases sitting between them. This CDR3 comprises 12 residues. CDR1 MNHEY and CDR2 SVGAGI come from the germline V gene. CDR3 DNA: TGTGCCAGCAGTTTCCCGTGGAGCGAGCAGTACTTC. It translates to CASSFPWSEQYF.

This clone showed up just a few times. V is TRBV7-9 and J is TRBJ2-2; TRBD2 matches at 7 bases. The CDR3 totals 15 residues. Germline loops: CDR1 SEHNR, CDR2 FQNEAQ (reference sequence). V lost 4 bases to trimming and J lost 1 base; unmatched junction nucleotides: 3. The CDR3 nucleotides are TGTGCCAGCAGCTCGCAGCGGGGGAACACCGGGGAGCTGTTTTTT. Amino acids: CASSSQRGNTGELFF.